This T cell receptor beta chain was documented in a study of radiotherapy plus CTLA-4 blockade in lung cancer. J was trimmed by 2 bases and V by 2 bases; bases with no gene match: 6. Looked up from germline, CDR1 is SGHRS and CDR2 is YFSETQ. CDR3 length: 16 amino acids. The table came from immunoSEQ multiplex PCR; TCRdb's copy has only in-frame clones and leaves some out. The profile shows 55,000 to 85,000 clones, around 77% of them singletons. The sample here was peripheral blood, taken from a patient treated with radiotherapy plus ipilimumab. This TCR was recovered from a human donor with non-small cell lung cancer whose response to radiotherapy plus ipilimumab could not be evaluated. Some clones in this sample may be carry-over from other donors' samples. The chain recombines TRBV5-1 with TRBJ2-2; the match to TRBD2 covers 7 bases. The CDR3 protein is CASSFSTSPNTGELFF. The CDR3 DNA is TGCGCCAGCAGCTTTTCGACTAGCCCTAACACCGGGGAGCTGTTTTTT.